This T cell receptor (beta chain) was retrieved from a study of PD-1 blockade in classical Hodgkin lymphoma. This clone has just a few counts. The antigen is undetermined. Study conclusions and caveats: Complete responders' baseline diversity resembled that of newly diagnosed patients.

The method was immunoSEQ multiplex PCR; TCRdb's version includes in-frame clones alone and lacks a portion of them. Of roughly 48,000 clones detected, 86% appear once; the ten largest clones hold 6.5% to 8.5%. Time point described: cycle 4 day 1 (C4D1), after 6 weeks of nivolumab. The patients all showed relapse after autologous stem cell transplantation, while their brentuximab vedotin exposure varied. Trimming took off 4 bases at V and 5 bases at J, with 13 bases between the two ends. The CDR3 is 13 residues long. The germline V gene has CDR1 SGHRS and CDR2 YFSETQ. The source was peripheral blood mononuclear cells (PBMCs), collected before the fourth cycle of nivolumab. The receptor's source is a human donor with classical Hodgkin lymphoma. The chain carries TRBV5-1 and TRBJ2-7; a weak D match, TRBD2 (6 bases). The DNA of the CDR3 is TGCGCCAGCAGCCCCGGAGGGCGGAACGAGCAGTACTTC. Its translation is CASSPGGRNEQYF.